These T cell receptor beta chains were read from a single sample in a study of CD8 T cells in ankylosing spondylitis. One entry per CDR3 protein, called by TCRdb with MiXCR from the 5' RACE reads. Of roughly 230,000 distinct CDR3 sequences listed, roughly 10% are singletons. Sequencing used blood, either unsorted or a sorted T cell fraction (not recorded which). The receptors here all came from a male donor with ankylosing spondylitis or in good health (not recorded which). CDR3s include the opening cysteine and the closing phenylalanine or tryptophan. Fields, in order: clone size, V gene, D gene, J gene, CDR3 DNA, CDR3 protein. A D gene is named only where the DNA matches it firmly. The size of a clone is reported for some rows only, either as once, few or many, or as a class for expanded clones.

>.|TRBV6-5|.|TRBJ2-5
TGTGCCACCCGTTCCCGTTGGGACCAAGAGACCCAGTACTTC
CATRSRWDQETQYF
>many|TRBV5-1|TRBD2|TRBJ2-2
TGCGCCAGCACCCAAGGGACTAGCGGGGGCACCGGGGAGCTGTTTTTT
CASTQGTSGGTGELFF
>.|TRBV12-3/TRBV12-4|TRBD1|TRBJ2-3
TGTGCCAGCACCAGGACAGGGAGCCCAGATACGCAGTATTTT
CASTRTGSPDTQYF
>many|TRBV12-3/TRBV12-4|.|TRBJ1-1
TGTGCCAGCACCGGGCTCCGGGCGAACACTGAAGCTTTCTTT
CASTGLRANTEAFF
>many|TRBV19|.|TRBJ2-6
TGTGCCAGTAGTATAACGGCTCTCTCTGGGGCCAACGTCCTGACTTTC
CASSITALSGANVLTF
>many|TRBV28|TRBD2|TRBJ2-7
TGTGCCAGCAGCCTAGCGGGAGGTCACTACGAGCAGTACTTC
CASSLAGGHYEQYF
>many|TRBV7-8|.|TRBJ1-5
TGTGCCAGCAGCTCAGGACACCCGGGCAATCAGCCCCAGCATTTT
CASSSGHPGNQPQHF
>.|TRBV7-9|TRBD1|TRBJ1-2
TGTGCCAGCAGCCCGGGGACAGGAAACACCTTC
CASSPGTGNTF
>.|TRBV4-1|.|TRBJ2-5
TGCGCCAGCAGCCAAGAATGGGGGAACCAAGAGACCCAGTACTTC
CASSQEWGNQETQYF
>.|TRBV7-9|.|TRBJ1-1
TGTGCCAGCAGCGCTCCATCACAGGGAGTTGAAGCTTTCTTT
CASSAPSQGVEAFF
>many|TRBV6-5|TRBD1|TRBJ2-5
TGTGCCAGCAGTTACTCGCCAGGGGGCGGGGAGACCCAGTACTTC
CASSYSPGGGETQYF
>few|TRBV12-3/TRBV12-4|TRBD1|TRBJ1-4
TGTGCCAGCAGTTCCGAGGGGGCTGGAGGTGAAAAACTGTTTTTT
CASSSEGAGGEKLFF
>many|TRBV3-1|.|TRBJ2-2
TGTGCCAGCAGCCACCCCGGGACACGGAGACGGTACGGGGACACCGGGGAGCTGTTTTTT
CASSHPGTRRRYGDTGELFF
>few|TRBV20-1|.|TRBJ2-3
TGCAGTGCTGGGGGGGGCACAGGGTTCACAGATACGCAGTATTTT
CSAGGGTGFTDTQYF
>many|TRBV20-1|.|TRBJ2-5
TGCAGTCCGCTCGTAGAGACCCAGTACTTC
CSPLVETQYF
>many|TRBV20-1|TRBD2|TRBJ2-7
TGCAGTGCTAGAGCGACTAGCGGGGGGACTATGCGGCAGTACTTC
CSARATSGGTMRQYF
>many|TRBV30|.|TRBJ2-1
TGTGCCTGGACTAGTGTGGCTGAGCAGTTCTTC
CAWTSVAEQFF
>many|TRBV12-3/TRBV12-4|TRBD1|TRBJ1-2
TGTGCCAGCAGCCCTGGACAGGATCGGGGTGGCTACACCTTC
CASSPGQDRGGYTF
>.|TRBV7-2|.|TRBJ2-1
TGTGCCAGCAGCTCCTCAGCGTACAATGAGCAGTTCTTC
CASSSSAYNEQFF
>.|TRBV30|.|TRBJ2-1
TGTGCCTGGAGTTTGTCAGGGAACGGCTATGAGCAGTTCTTC
CAWSLSGNGYEQFF
>many|TRBV20-1|.|TRBJ1-3
TGCAGTGCTAACGGGGGGAGCGGAAACACCATATATTTT
CSANGGSGNTIYF
>many|TRBV12-3/TRBV12-4|TRBD2|TRBJ2-3
TGTGCCAGCAGTTTAGGCGGGAGCCGAACTGATACGCAGTATTTT
CASSLGGSRTDTQYF
>many|TRBV15|.|TRBJ2-7
TGTGCCACCAGCAGAGTCTATGAACCCTACGAGCAGTACTTC
CATSRVYEPYEQYF